This T cell receptor (beta chain) appears in the sequencing data of a study of blood T cell repertoires in COVID-19. As for the study in general: COVID-19 samples from acute and convalescent phases originated in the United States, Italy and Spain. PBMCs, B-cell-depleted T cells, or T cells were the source of the cDNA or gDNA that made up the material.

Sequencing used immunoSEQ multiplex PCR; TCRdb keeps in-frame clones, though not all of them. The sample lists about 100,000 clones, roughly 88% occurring once. The CDR3 loop spans 15 amino acids. Per the germline V gene, CDR1 is MDHEN and CDR2 is SYDVKM. The junction had 10 bases not matched to a gene; V was cut back by 2 bases and J by 9 bases. Sequenced: peripheral blood. The gene calls are TRBV28 and TRBJ2-5; 9 positions agree with TRBD2. This receptor was identified in a human donor in a cohort sampled during active COVID-19. CDR3 protein: CASSLDSGSFRAQYF. The CDR3 coding sequence is TGTGCCAGCAGTTTAGATAGCGGGAGCTTCCGGGCCCAGTACTTC. The variable domain in full, completed from reference TRBV28 and TRBJ2-5, reads DVKVTQSSRYLVKRTGEKVFLECVQDMDHENMFWYRQDPGLGLRLIYFSYDVKMKEKGDIPEGYSVSREKKERFSLILESASTNQTSMYLCASSLDSGSFRAQYFGPGTRLLVL.